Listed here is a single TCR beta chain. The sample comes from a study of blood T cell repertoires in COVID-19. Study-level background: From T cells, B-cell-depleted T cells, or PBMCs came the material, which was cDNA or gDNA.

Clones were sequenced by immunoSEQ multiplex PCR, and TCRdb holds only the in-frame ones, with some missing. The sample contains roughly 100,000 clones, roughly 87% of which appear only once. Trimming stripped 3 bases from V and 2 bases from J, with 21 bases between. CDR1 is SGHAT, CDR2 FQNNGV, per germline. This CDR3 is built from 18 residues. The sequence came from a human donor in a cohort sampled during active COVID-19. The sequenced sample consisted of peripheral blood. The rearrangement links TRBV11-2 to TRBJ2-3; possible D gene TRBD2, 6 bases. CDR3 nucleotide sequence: TGTGCCAGCAGCTTTGCTGTGTCCCCCGGGCGGGACACAGATACGCAGTATTTT. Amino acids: CASSFAVSPGRDTDTQYF. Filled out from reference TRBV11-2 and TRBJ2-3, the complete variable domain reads EAGVAQSPRYKIIEKRQSVAFWCNPISGHATLYWYQQILGQGPKLLIQFQNNGVVDDSQLPKDRFSAERLKGVDSTLKIQPAKLEDSAVYLCASSFAVSPGRDTDTQYFGPGTRLTVL.